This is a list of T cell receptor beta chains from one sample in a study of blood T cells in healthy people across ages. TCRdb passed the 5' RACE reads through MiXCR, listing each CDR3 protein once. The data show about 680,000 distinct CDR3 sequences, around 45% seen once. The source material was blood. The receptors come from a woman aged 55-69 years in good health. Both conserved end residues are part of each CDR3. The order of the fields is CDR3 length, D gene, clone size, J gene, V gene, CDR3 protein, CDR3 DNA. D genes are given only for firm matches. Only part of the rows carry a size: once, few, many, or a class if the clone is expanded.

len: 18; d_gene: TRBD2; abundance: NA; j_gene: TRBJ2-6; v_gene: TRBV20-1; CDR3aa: CSAPRTSGRRAGANVLTF; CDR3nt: TGCAGTGCTCCTCGGACTAGCGGGAGAAGAGCTGGGGCCAACGTCCTGACTTTC
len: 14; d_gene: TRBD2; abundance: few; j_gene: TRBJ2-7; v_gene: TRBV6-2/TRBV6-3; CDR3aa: CASSQATSGGPKYF; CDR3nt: TGTGCCAGCAGCCAAGCGACTAGCGGGGGCCCTAAGTACTTC
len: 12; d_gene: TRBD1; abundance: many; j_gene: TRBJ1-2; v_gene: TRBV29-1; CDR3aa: CSVDGTGNGYTF; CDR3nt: TGCAGCGTTGATGGGACAGGGAACGGCTACACCTTC
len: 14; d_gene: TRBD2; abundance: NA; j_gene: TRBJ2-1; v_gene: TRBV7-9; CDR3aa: CASSPYWDYNEQFF; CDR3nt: TGTGCCAGCAGCCCCTATTGGGACTATAATGAGCAGTTCTTC
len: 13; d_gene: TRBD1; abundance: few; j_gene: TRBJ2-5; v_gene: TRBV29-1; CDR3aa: CSVGDRVLGEQYF; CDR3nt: TGCAGCGTTGGGGACAGGGTGTTGGGAGAGCAGTACTTC
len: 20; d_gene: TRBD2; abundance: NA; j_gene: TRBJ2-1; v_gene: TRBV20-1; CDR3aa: CSASRLLGSGRAVKNNEQFF; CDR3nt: TGCAGTGCTAGTAGGCTGTTGGGTAGCGGGAGGGCCGTAAAAAACAATGAGCAGTTCTTC
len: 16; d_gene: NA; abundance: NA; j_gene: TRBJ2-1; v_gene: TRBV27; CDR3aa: CASSLRLVLVWNEQFF; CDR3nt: TGTGCCAGCAGCCTGAGACTAGTGTTGGTTTGGAATGAGCAGTTCTTC
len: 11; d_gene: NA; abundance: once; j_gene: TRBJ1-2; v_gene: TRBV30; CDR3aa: CAWVRNYGYTF; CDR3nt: TGTGCCTGGGTCCGGAACTATGGCTACACCTTC
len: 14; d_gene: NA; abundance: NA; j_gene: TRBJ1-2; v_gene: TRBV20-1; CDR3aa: CSAPPRAGTGGYTF; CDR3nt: TGCAGTGCTCCACCCAGGGCGGGTACGGGTGGCTACACCTTC
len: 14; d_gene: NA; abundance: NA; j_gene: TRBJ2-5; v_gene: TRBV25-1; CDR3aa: CASSELAVQETQYF; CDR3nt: TGTGCCAGCAGTGAATTGGCCGTACAAGAGACCCAGTACTTC
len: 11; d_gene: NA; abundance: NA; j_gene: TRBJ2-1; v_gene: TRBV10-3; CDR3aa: CATRVTDEQFF; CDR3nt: TGTGCAACCCGGGTGACCGATGAGCAGTTCTTC
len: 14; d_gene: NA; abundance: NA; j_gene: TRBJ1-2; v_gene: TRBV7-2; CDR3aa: CASSLDRASYSYTF; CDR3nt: TGTGCCAGCAGCTTAGACAGGGCTAGCTATAGCTACACCTTC
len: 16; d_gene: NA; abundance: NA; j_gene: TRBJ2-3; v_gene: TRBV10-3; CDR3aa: CASRLQGFPSGDTQYF; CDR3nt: TGTGCCAGCCGCTTACAGGGATTCCCCTCCGGAGATACGCAGTATTTT
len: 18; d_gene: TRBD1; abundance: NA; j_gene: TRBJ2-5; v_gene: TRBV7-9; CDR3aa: CASSLLGVGRTGHGTQYF; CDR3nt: TGTGCCAGCAGCTTACTAGGTGTGGGACGGACAGGGCACGGGACCCAGTACTTC
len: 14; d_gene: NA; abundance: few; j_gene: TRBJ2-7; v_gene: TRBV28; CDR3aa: CASLSPTASYEQYF; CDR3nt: TGTGCCAGCCTAAGCCCGACAGCTTCCTACGAGCAGTACTTC
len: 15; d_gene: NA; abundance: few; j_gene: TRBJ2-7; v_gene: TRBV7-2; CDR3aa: CASSPVRSPWDEQYF; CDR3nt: TGTGCCAGCAGCCCTGTGAGGTCTCCTTGGGACGAGCAGTACTTC
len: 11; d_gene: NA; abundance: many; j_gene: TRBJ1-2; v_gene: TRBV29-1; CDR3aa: CSVELYNGYTF; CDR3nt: TGCAGCGTTGAACTGTACAATGGCTACACCTTC